This T cell receptor beta chain was observed in a study of neurological immune-mediated disorders. The starting material, 2 million PBMCs stored at -80 C, gave rise to the unsorted libraries. V shed 1 base and J shed 7 bases, with 4 bases lying between them. The CDR3 totals 11 residues. CDR1 and CDR2 from the germline V gene are SGHTA and FQGNSA. Ten or more counts support this clonotype. The antigen remains unidentified. The study, taken as a whole, reports: Patients with HTLV-1-associated myelopathy had the highest level of TCR clonal expansion, whereas patients with multiple sclerosis had the lowest level, falling beneath the level found in healthy controls. Private repertoires in all groups were suggested by the finding that expanded clones across subjects shared no CDR3 amino acid sequences.

5'RACE generated cDNA with 10-nucleotide random UMIs. TCRdb recomputed calls from the 5' RACE reads with MiXCR, one row per CDR3 protein. The data contain around 80,000 distinct CDR3 sequences, approximately 10% of them singletons. The chain has TRBV7-2 and TRBJ1-1; no reliable D call. Sequencing was carried out using PBMCs. The clonotype comes from a man in his forties or fifties in good health. The CDR3: CASSLGVEAFF. CDR3 nucleotides: TGTGCCAGCAGCTTAGGGGTTGAAGCTTTCTTT.